This TCR beta chain was sequenced in a study of CXCR3-negative and CXCR3-positive naive CD8 T cells. Study-level results: Memory CD8+ T cell repertoires were far less diverse than both naive subsets.

Details on this clonotype: No antigen is known for it.

cDNA libraries for TRB were generated by 5' RACE incorporating UMI labels. For each CDR3 protein, TCRdb gives one entry from its re-call of the 5' RACE reads, without DNA. This listing includes 45,000 to 75,000 distinct CDR3 sequences. Specimen: naive CXCR3- CD8+ T cells from blood. Subset given: CD45RO-CCR7+CD27+CD95- naive CD8+ T cells lacking CXCR3 (TNR3-). The clonotype comes from a human donor in good health. Some clones in this sample may be carry-over from other donors' samples.

CDR3 amino acids: CASSEDSGTINEQFF. V is TRBV6-1 and J is TRBJ2-1; TCRdb lists TRBD1, though no DNA is available to test this call. CDR3 length: 15 amino acids. Germline-derived CDR1 and CDR2 are MNHNS and SASEGT.